This is a list of T cell receptor beta chains from one sample in a study of T cell responses to AZD1222 COVID-19 vaccine. The method was immunoSEQ multiplex PCR; TCRdb's version includes in-frame clones alone and lacks a portion of them. The sample lists 120,000 or so clones, roughly 84% seen once, with 27% in the top ten. The source was peripheral blood, collected 28 days after the second AZD1222 dose. All receptors derive from an adult who received the AZD1222 COVID-19 vaccine. Each CDR3 is given with its conserved first and last residue. Each record gives: clone size, V gene, D gene, J gene, CDR3 protein, CDR3 DNA. D genes are given only for firm matches. Clone size, where shown, is once, few, many, or a class for clones that have expanded.

clone size: NA; V gene: TRBV2; D gene: NA; J gene: TRBJ2-1; CDR3 protein: CASRGLLRTVNNEQFF; CDR3 DNA: TGTGCCAGCAGGGGTTTACTTAGAACCGTCAACAATGAGCAGTTCTTC
clone size: NA; V gene: TRBV5-1; D gene: NA; J gene: TRBJ1-5; CDR3 protein: CASSQGPTNQPQHF; CDR3 DNA: TGCGCCAGCAGCCAGGGCCCTACTAATCAGCCCCAGCATTTT
clone size: NA; V gene: TRBV6-2/TRBV6-3; D gene: NA; J gene: TRBJ2-4; CDR3 protein: CASSPGGGALAKNIQYF; CDR3 DNA: TGTGCCAGCAGTCCCGGGGGCGGCGCCTTGGCCAAAAACATTCAGTACTTC
clone size: few; V gene: TRBV5-1; D gene: NA; J gene: TRBJ1-1; CDR3 protein: CASSLNSGLRITEAFF; CDR3 DNA: TGCGCCAGCAGCTTAAACTCGGGGCTAAGGATCACTGAAGCTTTCTTT
clone size: NA; V gene: TRBV19; D gene: NA; J gene: TRBJ2-3; CDR3 protein: CASSIRGADTQYF; CDR3 DNA: TGTGCCAGTAGTATCAGGGGTGCAGATACGCAGTATTTT
clone size: few; V gene: TRBV24-1; D gene: TRBD1; J gene: TRBJ1-4; CDR3 protein: CATSDNRGSNEKLFF; CDR3 DNA: TGTGCCACCAGTGACAACAGGGGGTCTAATGAAAAACTGTTTTTT
clone size: once; V gene: TRBV2; D gene: TRBD2; J gene: TRBJ2-7; CDR3 protein: CASSGLAGQLSYEQYF; CDR3 DNA: TGTGCCAGCAGCGGACTAGCGGGGCAACTCTCCTACGAGCAGTACTTC
clone size: NA; V gene: TRBV5-6; D gene: TRBD2; J gene: TRBJ2-5; CDR3 protein: CASSFSGGARETQYF; CDR3 DNA: TGTGCCAGCAGCTTTAGCGGGGGGGCTAGAGAGACCCAGTACTTC
clone size: NA; V gene: TRBV11-2; D gene: NA; J gene: TRBJ2-2; CDR3 protein: CASSSTRGKVGELFF; CDR3 DNA: TGTGCCAGCAGCTCAACCAGGGGCAAGGTCGGGGAGCTGTTTTTT
clone size: NA; V gene: TRBV9; D gene: TRBD1; J gene: TRBJ1-4; CDR3 protein: CASSASWGGQGNEKLFF; CDR3 DNA: TGTGCCAGCAGCGCCTCATGGGGGGGACAGGGTAATGAAAAACTGTTTTTT
clone size: NA; V gene: TRBV2; D gene: NA; J gene: TRBJ2-2; CDR3 protein: CASMQGHTGELFF; CDR3 DNA: TGTGCCAGCATGCAGGGACACACCGGGGAGCTGTTTTTT
clone size: NA; V gene: TRBV4-1; D gene: NA; J gene: TRBJ2-3; CDR3 protein: CASSQDTGIDTDTQYF; CDR3 DNA: TGCGCCAGCAGCCAAGATACCGGGATAGACACAGATACGCAGTATTTT
clone size: NA; V gene: TRBV5-5; D gene: NA; J gene: TRBJ1-2; CDR3 protein: CASSPGGGLGYTF; CDR3 DNA: TGTGCCAGCAGCCCCGGCGGGGGGCTTGGCTACACCTTC
clone size: NA; V gene: TRBV18; D gene: TRBD2; J gene: TRBJ2-1; CDR3 protein: CASSLKRGDYNEQFF; CDR3 DNA: TGTGCCAGCTCACTAAAGCGGGGTGATTACAATGAGCAGTTCTTC
clone size: NA; V gene: TRBV4-3; D gene: TRBD2; J gene: TRBJ2-5; CDR3 protein: CASSQERAGGRETQYF; CDR3 DNA: TGCGCCAGCAGCCAAGAAAGAGCGGGGGGGCGTGAGACCCAGTACTTC
clone size: NA; V gene: TRBV10-2; D gene: NA; J gene: TRBJ1-5; CDR3 protein: CASRTWAPNQPQHF; CDR3 DNA: TGCGCCAGCAGAACCTGGGCACCCAATCAGCCCCAGCATTTT
clone size: NA; V gene: TRBV27; D gene: NA; J gene: TRBJ2-6; CDR3 protein: CASSYYGGMSGANVLTF; CDR3 DNA: TGTGCCAGCAGTTACTACGGGGGCATGTCTGGGGCCAACGTCCTGACTTTC
clone size: NA; V gene: TRBV27; D gene: TRBD2; J gene: TRBJ2-2; CDR3 protein: CASSSGGGYTGELFF; CDR3 DNA: TGTGCCAGCAGTAGCGGGGGGGGCTACACCGGGGAGCTGTTTTTT
clone size: NA; V gene: TRBV11-2; D gene: NA; J gene: TRBJ2-5; CDR3 protein: CASSLAGRAQETQYF; CDR3 DNA: TGTGCCAGCAGCCTTGCTGGGCGAGCCCAAGAGACCCAGTACTTC
clone size: NA; V gene: TRBV7-2; D gene: TRBD2; J gene: TRBJ2-1; CDR3 protein: CASSPSLSGGSRREQFF; CDR3 DNA: TGTGCCAGCAGCCCGTCCTTGAGCGGGGGGTCTCGTAGGGAGCAGTTCTTC
clone size: NA; V gene: TRBV9; D gene: NA; J gene: TRBJ2-7; CDR3 protein: CASSVGVHNYEQYF; CDR3 DNA: TGTGCCAGCAGCGTAGGGGTACATAACTACGAGCAGTACTTC
clone size: NA; V gene: TRBV2; D gene: NA; J gene: TRBJ2-2; CDR3 protein: CATEAGTNTGELFF; CDR3 DNA: TGTGCCACCGAGGCAGGGACGAACACCGGGGAGCTGTTTTTT
clone size: NA; V gene: TRBV10-3; D gene: TRBD2; J gene: TRBJ2-1; CDR3 protein: CAARVAGANEQFF; CDR3 DNA: TGTGCAGCCCGGGTAGCGGGGGCAAATGAGCAGTTCTTC
clone size: NA; V gene: TRBV5-1; D gene: NA; J gene: TRBJ2-7; CDR3 protein: CASSLGGQAAFYEQYF; CDR3 DNA: TGCGCCAGCAGCCTTGGGGGGCAGGCTGCATTCTACGAGCAGTACTTC
clone size: NA; V gene: TRBV19; D gene: TRBD1; J gene: TRBJ1-1; CDR3 protein: CASNLGQGANTEAFF; CDR3 DNA: TGTGCCAGTAACCTGGGACAGGGGGCGAACACTGAAGCTTTCTTT
clone size: NA; V gene: TRBV5-1; D gene: NA; J gene: TRBJ2-1; CDR3 protein: CASSLGSYNEQFF; CDR3 DNA: TGCGCCAGCAGCTTGGGTTCCTACAATGAGCAGTTCTTC
clone size: NA; V gene: TRBV30; D gene: TRBD1; J gene: TRBJ1-6; CDR3 protein: CAWDRGGNSPLHF; CDR3 DNA: TGTGCCTGGGACAGGGGAGGTAATTCACCCCTCCACTTT
clone size: NA; V gene: TRBV6-2/TRBV6-3; D gene: TRBD1; J gene: TRBJ1-4; CDR3 protein: CASSLDTGGQNEKLFF; CDR3 DNA: TGTGCCAGCAGCTTGGATACAGGGGGCCAAAATGAAAAACTGTTTTTT
clone size: NA; V gene: TRBV7-3; D gene: NA; J gene: TRBJ1-2; CDR3 protein: CASSLDTGPYGYTF; CDR3 DNA: TGTGCCAGCAGCTTAGATACAGGCCCCTATGGCTACACCTTC
clone size: NA; V gene: TRBV3-1/TRBV3-2; D gene: NA; J gene: TRBJ1-2; CDR3 protein: CASSQDPRIHGYTF; CDR3 DNA: TGTGCCAGCAGCCAAGATCCCCGCATTCATGGCTACACCTTC
clone size: NA; V gene: TRBV6-6; D gene: NA; J gene: TRBJ1-2; CDR3 protein: CASSYLSGYGYTF; CDR3 DNA: TGTGCCAGCAGTTATCTCTCGGGGTATGGCTACACCTTC
clone size: NA; V gene: TRBV5-8; D gene: NA; J gene: TRBJ2-2; CDR3 protein: CASSLGPGARELFF; CDR3 DNA: TGTGCCAGCAGCTTGGGACCGGGGGCTCGGGAGCTGTTTTTT
clone size: NA; V gene: TRBV24-1; D gene: TRBD2; J gene: TRBJ2-7; CDR3 protein: CATSGGLKDYEQYF; CDR3 DNA: TGTGCCACCAGTGGGGGACTAAAGGACTACGAGCAGTACTTC
clone size: NA; V gene: TRBV12-3/TRBV12-4; D gene: NA; J gene: TRBJ1-2; CDR3 protein: CASSFNPGSSYTF; CDR3 DNA: TGTGCCAGCAGTTTTAATCCGGGCAGCTCCTACACCTTC
clone size: medium-sized; V gene: TRBV5-1; D gene: NA; J gene: TRBJ2-1; CDR3 protein: CASSLDPGLEQFF; CDR3 DNA: TGCGCCAGCAGCTTGGACCCAGGACTCGAGCAGTTCTTC
clone size: once; V gene: TRBV6-4; D gene: TRBD2; J gene: TRBJ2-3; CDR3 protein: CASSASAAGEADTQYF; CDR3 DNA: TGTGCCAGCAGCGCCTCCGCAGCGGGGGAGGCAGATACGCAGTATTTT
clone size: NA; V gene: TRBV25-1; D gene: NA; J gene: TRBJ1-5; CDR3 protein: CASSDWGSQPQHF; CDR3 DNA: TGTGCCAGCAGTGATTGGGGCTCTCAGCCCCAGCATTTT
clone size: NA; V gene: TRBV7-2; D gene: TRBD1; J gene: TRBJ1-2; CDR3 protein: CASSAPTGGKGYTF; CDR3 DNA: TGTGCCAGCAGCGCGCCGACAGGGGGCAAGGGCTACACCTTC
clone size: NA; V gene: TRBV12-3/TRBV12-4; D gene: NA; J gene: TRBJ1-2; CDR3 protein: CASSREGDYGYTF; CDR3 DNA: TGTGCCAGCAGTAGGGAAGGGGACTATGGCTACACCTTC
clone size: NA; V gene: TRBV15; D gene: NA; J gene: TRBJ1-4; CDR3 protein: CATSRDEGWDEKLFF; CDR3 DNA: TGTGCCACCAGCAGAGATGAGGGGTGGGATGAAAAACTGTTTTTT
clone size: NA; V gene: TRBV11-2; D gene: TRBD2; J gene: TRBJ2-1; CDR3 protein: CASSPDWPGGSSYNEQFF; CDR3 DNA: TGTGCCAGCAGCCCCGATTGGCCGGGGGGGAGCTCCTACAATGAGCAGTTCTTC
clone size: NA; V gene: TRBV7-2; D gene: TRBD1; J gene: TRBJ1-6; CDR3 protein: CASSPWTGEGSPLHF; CDR3 DNA: TGTGCCAGCAGCCCTTGGACAGGGGAAGGTTCACCCCTCCACTTT
clone size: NA; V gene: TRBV7-6; D gene: TRBD1; J gene: TRBJ1-2; CDR3 protein: CASSPRTGGDVGGYGYTF; CDR3 DNA: TGTGCCAGCAGCCCTAGGACAGGGGGCGACGTAGGAGGCTATGGCTACACCTTC
clone size: NA; V gene: TRBV4-1; D gene: NA; J gene: TRBJ1-1; CDR3 protein: CASSQVRKGNTEAFF; CDR3 DNA: TGCGCCAGCAGCCAAGTTCGGAAGGGGAACACTGAAGCTTTCTTT
clone size: NA; V gene: TRBV4-3; D gene: NA; J gene: TRBJ2-7; CDR3 protein: CASAREDSYEQYF; CDR3 DNA: TGCGCCAGCGCTAGAGAGGACTCCTACGAGCAGTACTTC
clone size: NA; V gene: TRBV6-5; D gene: NA; J gene: TRBJ1-1; CDR3 protein: CASSHRETEAFF; CDR3 DNA: TGTGCCAGCAGCCACAGGGAGACTGAAGCTTTCTTT
clone size: NA; V gene: TRBV7-9; D gene: NA; J gene: TRBJ2-7; CDR3 protein: CASSPSGLPTYEQYF; CDR3 DNA: TGTGCCAGCAGCCCAAGCGGACTTCCGACCTACGAGCAGTACTTC
clone size: NA; V gene: TRBV7-8; D gene: TRBD1; J gene: TRBJ1-6; CDR3 protein: CASSFHSLRDRENSPLHF; CDR3 DNA: TGTGCCAGCAGCTTTCATTCACTCCGGGACAGGGAAAATTCACCCCTCCACTTT
clone size: NA; V gene: TRBV30; D gene: TRBD1; J gene: TRBJ1-4; CDR3 protein: CAWKGIGGFAHSEKLFF; CDR3 DNA: TGTGCCTGGAAAGGAATAGGGGGCTTTGCCCATAGTGAAAAACTGTTTTTT
clone size: NA; V gene: TRBV5-6; D gene: NA; J gene: TRBJ1-6; CDR3 protein: CASSLPRGDSPLHF; CDR3 DNA: TGTGCCAGCAGCTTGCCCAGGGGTGATTCACCCCTCCACTTT
clone size: NA; V gene: TRBV29-1; D gene: TRBD1; J gene: TRBJ1-2; CDR3 protein: CSVSGTGGSNYGYTF; CDR3 DNA: TGCAGCGTTTCCGGGACAGGCGGCAGTAACTATGGCTACACCTTC
clone size: NA; V gene: TRBV27; D gene: TRBD1; J gene: TRBJ1-2; CDR3 protein: CASSLQGDRNYGYTF; CDR3 DNA: TGTGCCAGCAGTCTCCAGGGGGACCGGAACTATGGCTACACCTTC
clone size: few; V gene: TRBV4-2; D gene: TRBD1; J gene: TRBJ1-2; CDR3 protein: CASSQAGTGKIYGYTF; CDR3 DNA: TGTGCCAGCAGCCAAGCCGGGACAGGAAAAATCTATGGCTACACCTTC
clone size: NA; V gene: TRBV30; D gene: NA; J gene: TRBJ1-1; CDR3 protein: CAWSPGETEAFF; CDR3 DNA: TGTGCCTGGAGCCCAGGGGAAACTGAAGCTTTCTTT
clone size: NA; V gene: TRBV5-1; D gene: NA; J gene: TRBJ2-5; CDR3 protein: CASRKGGGEETQYF; CDR3 DNA: TGCGCCAGCAGGAAGGGGGGCGGAGAAGAGACCCAGTACTTC
clone size: NA; V gene: TRBV10-3; D gene: NA; J gene: TRBJ1-3; CDR3 protein: CATRDGGNTIYF; CDR3 DNA: TGTGCCACCCGGGACGGTGGAAACACCATATATTTT
clone size: NA; V gene: TRBV9; D gene: NA; J gene: TRBJ1-5; CDR3 protein: CASSAGTGNQPQHF; CDR3 DNA: TGTGCCAGCAGCGCAGGGACCGGCAATCAGCCCCAGCATTTT
clone size: NA; V gene: TRBV25-1; D gene: NA; J gene: TRBJ2-5; CDR3 protein: CASSEWGGLYF; CDR3 DNA: TGTGCCAGCAGTGAATGGGGGGGCCTGTACTTC
clone size: NA; V gene: TRBV28; D gene: NA; J gene: TRBJ1-3; CDR3 protein: CASSFAGSASGNTIYF; CDR3 DNA: TGTGCCAGCAGTTTTGCAGGGAGCGCATCGGGAAACACCATATATTTT
clone size: NA; V gene: TRBV6-5; D gene: NA; J gene: TRBJ1-6; CDR3 protein: CASSYPGTASPLHF; CDR3 DNA: TGTGCCAGCAGTTACCCGGGCACGGCTTCACCCCTCCACTTT